What follows are 12 T cell receptor beta chains derived from one specimen sequenced in a study of cytomegalovirus exposure and HLA in healthy donors. It was with 60 Vbeta and 13 Jbeta primers that the PCR ran. Profiled with immunoSEQ multiplex PCR; TCRdb holds only in-frame clones, not every one. The table lists 85,000 to 100,000 clones, around 77% of them singletons. The sample was PBMCs. These TCRs come from a man in his fifties or sixties in good health and CMV-seropositive.

The chain employs TRBV19 and TRBJ2-1; the match to TRBD1 covers 7 bases. The ends lost 8 bases at V and 3 bases at J; junction bases unmatched: 7. CDR1 is LNHDA, CDR2 SQIVND, per germline (reference sequence). CDR3 length: 14 residues. Written as DNA, the CDR3 is TGTGCCAGTTCAAACAGGGGAAACTACAATGAGCAGTTCTTC. Amino acid sequence: CASSNRGNYNEQFF.

The chain employs TRBV11-2 and TRBJ2-6; D is uncertain. Trimming pared 2 bases from V and 1 base from J, leaving 6 bases between. This CDR3 region has 15 residues. Germline V gene sequence: CDR1 SGHAT, CDR2 FQNNGV. The CDR3 sequence is CASSLPPSGANVLTF. The CDR3 nucleotides read TGTGCCAGCAGCTTACCCCCATCTGGGGCCAACGTCCTGACTTTC.

Only a few counts were recorded for this clone. Written as DNA, the CDR3 is TGTGCCTGGAGTGTACGGGTGATGGCCTCCTATAATTCACCCCTCCACTTT. Translated, it gives CAWSVRVMASYNSPLHF. The genes are TRBV30 and TRBJ1-6; no definite D call. V gave up 0 bases and J gave up 0 bases, with 12 bases separating them. The V gene's germline CDR1 is GTSNPN and CDR2 SVGIG (reference sequence). The CDR3 is 17 amino acids. The whole variable domain, remainder taken from reference TRBV30 and TRBJ1-6, is SQTIHQWPATLVQPVGSPLSLECTVEGTSNPNLYWYRQAAGRGLQLLFYSVGIGQISSEVPQNLSASRPQDRQFILSSKKLLLSDSGFYLCAWSVRVMASYNSPLHFGNGTRLTVT.

The genes are TRBV4-1 and TRBJ2-5, with 7 bases fitting TRBD1. The DNA matches TRBJ2-7 better at its end, which makes the J call doubtful. CDR3 length: 15 residues. Per germline, CDR1 MGHRA and CDR2 YSYEKL. CDR3 DNA: TGCGCCAGCAGCGACACCGACAGGGAAGGCTACGAGCAGTACTTC. As protein: CASSDTDREGYEQYF.

The V call is TRBV19, the J call TRBJ1-5, with a tentative D call TRBD1 (5 bases). The V and J ends lost 3 bases and 3 bases respectively, with 12 bases between them. Germline-derived CDR1 and CDR2 are LNHDA and SQIVND (reference sequence). This CDR3 is 15 amino acids long. The CDR3 is CASSMGRKPNQPQHF. CDR3 nucleotide sequence: TGTGCCAGTAGTATGGGGCGAAAACCCAATCAGCCCCAGCATTTT. Complete variable domain (other parts from reference TRBV19 and TRBJ1-5): DGGITQSPKYLFRKEGQNVTLSCEQNLNHDAMYWYRQDPGQGLRLIYYSQIVNDFQKGDIAEGYSVSREKKESFPLTVTSAQKNPTAFYLCASSMGRKPNQPQHFGDGTRLSIL.

The genes are TRBV18 and TRBJ1-1; TRBD1 matches at 7 bases. Germline V gives CDR1 KGHSH, CDR2 LQKENI. The CDR3 consists of 14 residues. Germline trimming cut 4 bases from V and 0 bases from J; bases unmatched to any gene: 2. The DNA for the CDR3 is TGTGCCAGCTCACTGGGACAGTTGAACACTGAAGCTTTCTTT. Its protein product is CASSLGQLNTEAFF.

This chain joins TRBV9 and TRBJ1-1, with D possibly matching TRBD1 (5 bases). Trimming removed 3 bases from V and 3 bases from J, with 9 bases in between. From germline, CDR1 is SGDLS and CDR2 YYNGEE. This CDR3 comprises 13 residues. CDR3 region: CASSEGLYTEAFF. Written as DNA, the CDR3 is TGTGCCAGCAGCGAGGGGCTCTACACTGAAGCTTTCTTT.

The J gene is TRBJ2-1, the V gene TRBV6-4; 11 bases line up with TRBD2. CDR3 length equals 14 residues. The germline V gene has CDR1 MRHNA and CDR2 SNTAGT. With 6 bases clipped from V and 7 bases from J, the junction kept 5 bases outside the gene matches. The CDR3 DNA sequence: TGTGCCAGCAGCTTAGCGGGGGGGCCGAATGAGCAGTTCTTC. This translates into CASSLAGGPNEQFF.

The rearrangement uses TRBV6-5 and TRBJ1-6; possible D gene TRBD1, 6 bases. Trimming stripped 6 bases from V and 9 bases from J, with 12 bases between. The CDR3 consists of 13 residues. Germline V CDR1 and CDR2: MNHEY, SVGAGI. CDR3 region: CASSAIGGSPLHF. The CDR3 DNA reads TGTGCCAGCAGCGCCATAGGGGGTTCACCCCTCCACTTT.

The V and J genes are TRBV19 and TRBJ1-4, with unresolved D. Germline V CDR1 and CDR2: LNHDA, SQIVND (reference sequence). The V gene lost 3 bases and the J gene lost 0 bases, with 8 bases spanning the gap. The CDR3 runs to 15 residues. CDR3 protein: CASSIGVATNEKLFF. As DNA, the CDR3 is TGTGCCAGTAGTATTGGAGTAGCAACTAATGAAAAACTGTTTTTT.

This rearrangement joins TRBV9 to TRBJ2-5; possible D gene TRBD1, 6 bases. In germline, CDR1 is SGDLS, CDR2 YYNGEE. The CDR3 covers 14 residues. V was shortened by 2 bases and J by 1 base, with 9 bases between the two germline ends. The CDR3: CASSVGQFQETQYF. The CDR3 DNA follows: TGTGCCAGCAGCGTTGGACAGTTCCAAGAGACCCAGTACTTC.

The sample holds a few counts of this clone. The chain uses TRBV19 and TRBJ1-5; possibly TRBD1 for D (5 bases). The CDR3 extends over 12 amino acids. Germline loops: CDR1 LNHDA, CDR2 SQIVND (reference sequence). V was clipped by 8 bases and J by 4 bases, with 9 bases between them. CDR3 region: CASCRQNQPQHF. In DNA, the CDR3 is TGTGCCAGTTGCAGACAGAATCAGCCCCAGCATTTT.